Following are 9 T cell receptor beta chains from one sample sequenced in a study of blood T cell repertoires in COVID-19. The repertoire was sequenced with immunoSEQ multiplex PCR; TCRdb's copy has only in-frame clones and lacks some. The table includes about 280,000 clones, around 90% detected once. The source material was peripheral blood. Receptors were obtained from a woman between 45 and 65 years old who had recovered from COVID-19.

This clone came up a few times. This chain joins TRBV12-3 or TRBV12-4 and TRBJ1-2, with D possibly matching TRBD1 (6 bases). This CDR3 has 13 residues. V dropped 7 bases and J dropped 4 bases, with 13 bases sitting between them. CDR3 bases: TGTGCCAGCACCGAACAGGGTACCTATGGCTACACCTTC. It specifies CASTEQGTYGYTF.

The chain carries TRBV5-5 and TRBJ1-2; D is undetermined. V gave up 0 bases and J gave up 7 bases, with 7 bases separating them. CDR3 length: 12 residues. Germline-derived CDR1 and CDR2 are SGHKS and YYEKEE (reference sequence). The CDR3 spells CASSLGTIGYTF. The CDR3, as DNA: TGTGCCAGCAGCTTGGGGACTATTGGCTACACCTTC.

This rearrangement joins TRBV19 to TRBJ1-1, with D possibly matching TRBD1 (5 bases). The germline V gene encodes CDR1 LNHDA and CDR2 SQIVND (reference sequence). The CDR3 is 13 amino acids. Deletions cut 8 bases from V and 0 bases from J, with 10 bases between. CDR3 region: CASGGVMNTEAFF. In DNA form, the CDR3 reads TGTGCCAGTGGGGGGGTTATGAACACTGAAGCTTTCTTT.

The J gene is TRBJ1-2, the V gene TRBV5-1; 7 nucleotides match TRBD1. The germline V gene encodes CDR1 SGHRS and CDR2 YFSETQ. The CDR3 runs to 15 residues. J was trimmed by 4 bases and V by 4 bases; bases with no gene match: 10. The CDR3 spells CASSLGTALPYGYTF. The DNA of the CDR3 is TGCGCCAGCAGCCTAGGGACAGCTCTCCCCTATGGCTACACCTTC.

The chain joins TRBV5-1 to TRBJ1-1, with 9 bases fitting TRBD1. J gave up 4 bases and V 0 bases, and 4 bases lay outside the gene matches. The germline gives CDR1 SGHRS, CDR2 YFSETQ. This CDR3 is 15 amino acids long. In DNA form, the CDR3 reads TGCGCCAGCAGCTTGGGAGGACAGGGGAGCACTGAAGCTTTCTTT. Translating gives CASSLGGQGSTEAFF.

The chain couples TRBV27 to TRBJ2-2; TRBD1 matches at 7 bases. Unmatched junction bases numbered 6, after V lost 5 bases and J lost 0 bases. This CDR3 is 16 amino acids long. Germline loops: CDR1 MNHEY, CDR2 SMNVEV (reference sequence). The CDR3 here is CASSTHRGTNTGELFF. The DNA for the CDR3 is TGTGCCAGCAGTACACACAGGGGAACGAACACCGGGGAGCTGTTTTTT.

This rearrangement joins TRBV28 to TRBJ1-6; D is possibly TRBD1 (5 bases). CDR1 MDHEN and CDR2 SYDVKM come from the germline V gene. Trimming took off 11 bases at V and 0 bases at J, with 8 bases between the two ends. This CDR3 spans 13 amino acids. This CDR3 reads CACGTSYNSPLHF. As DNA, the CDR3 is TGTGCCTGCGGGACCTCCTATAATTCACCCCTCCACTTT.

CDR3: CASSHNGVTMNTEAFF. The CDR3 DNA is TGTGCCAGCAGTCACAACGGGGTCACCATGAACACTGAAGCTTTCTTT. V is TRBV5-4 and J is TRBJ1-1; D is undetermined. V shed 5 bases and J shed 0 bases, with 17 bases lying between them. This CDR3 region has 16 residues. Germline CDR1 is SGHNT and CDR2 is YYREEE (reference sequence).

This rearrangement joins TRBV2 to TRBJ2-3; TRBD2 agrees at 8 bases. With 6 bases clipped from V and 4 bases from J, the junction kept 6 bases outside the gene matches. The CDR3 contains 14 residues. Germline assignment: CDR1 SNHLY and CDR2 FYNNEI. The CDR3 DNA reads as TGTGCCAGCAGGGAGCGGGAGATAGCAGATACGCAGTATTTT. As protein: CASREREIADTQYF.